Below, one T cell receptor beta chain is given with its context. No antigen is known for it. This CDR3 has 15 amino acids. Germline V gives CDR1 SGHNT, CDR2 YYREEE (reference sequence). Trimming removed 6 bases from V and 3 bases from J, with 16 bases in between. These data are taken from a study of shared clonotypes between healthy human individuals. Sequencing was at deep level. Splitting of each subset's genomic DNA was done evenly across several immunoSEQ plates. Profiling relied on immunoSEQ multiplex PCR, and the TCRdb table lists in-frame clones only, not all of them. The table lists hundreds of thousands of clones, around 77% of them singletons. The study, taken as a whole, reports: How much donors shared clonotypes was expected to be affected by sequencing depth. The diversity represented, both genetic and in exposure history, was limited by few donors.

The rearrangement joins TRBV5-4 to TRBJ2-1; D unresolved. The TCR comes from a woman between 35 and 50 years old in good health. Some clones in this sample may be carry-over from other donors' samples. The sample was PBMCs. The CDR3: CASNLGLPDYNEQFF. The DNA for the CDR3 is TGTGCCAGCAACCTCGGTCTCCCCGACTACAATGAGCAGTTCTTC.